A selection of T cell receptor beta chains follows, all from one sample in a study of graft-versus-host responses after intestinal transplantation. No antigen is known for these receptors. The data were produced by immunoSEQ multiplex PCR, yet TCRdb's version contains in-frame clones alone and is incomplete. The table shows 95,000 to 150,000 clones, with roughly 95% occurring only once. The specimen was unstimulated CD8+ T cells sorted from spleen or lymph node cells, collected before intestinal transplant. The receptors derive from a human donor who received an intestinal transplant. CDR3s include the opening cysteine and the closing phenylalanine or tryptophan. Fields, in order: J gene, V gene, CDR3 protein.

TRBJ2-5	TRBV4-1	CASSQRTGESGEQYF
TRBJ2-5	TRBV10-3	CAIRAVGLKETQYF
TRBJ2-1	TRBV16	CASSQSRNRESGRAYNEQFF
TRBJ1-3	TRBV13	CASSNGPPGKNTIYF
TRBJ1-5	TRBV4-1	CASSQEANQPQHF
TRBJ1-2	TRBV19	CASKIQGGNGYTF
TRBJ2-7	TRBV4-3	CASSHLAEGAYEQYF
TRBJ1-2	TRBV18	CASSLRWGETNYGYTF
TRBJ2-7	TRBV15	CATSRGLASSYEQYF
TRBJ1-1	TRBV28	CASSFVRGRYTEAFF
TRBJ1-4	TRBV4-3	CASSRPGGGHEKLFF
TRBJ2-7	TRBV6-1	CASKKMSEQYF
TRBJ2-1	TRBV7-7	CASSSGLAGPGEQFF
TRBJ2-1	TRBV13	CASSLGVPGKQFF
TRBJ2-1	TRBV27	CASSLQRSYNEQFF
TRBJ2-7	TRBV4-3	CASSPVLRGYEQYF
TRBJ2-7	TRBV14	CASSQVGGRAPEQYF
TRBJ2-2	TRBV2	CASEGFTGELFF
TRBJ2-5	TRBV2	CASSEGAGEETQYF
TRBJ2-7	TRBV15	CATSRSGTGANEQYF
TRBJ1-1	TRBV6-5	CASSYSAWENTEAFF
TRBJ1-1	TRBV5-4	CASSDRGGGTEAFF
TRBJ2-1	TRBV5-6	CASSLGQQTYNEQFF
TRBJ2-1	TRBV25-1	CASSEWSGSNEQFF
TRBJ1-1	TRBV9	CASSGGNAEAFF
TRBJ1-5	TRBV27	CASSSSGIQPQHF
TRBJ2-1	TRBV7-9	CASSSGLAGGNEQFF
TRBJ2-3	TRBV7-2	CASSLVGPTDTQYF
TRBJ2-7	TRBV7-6	CASSSGTSLYEQYF
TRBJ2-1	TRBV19	CAAGPPPEQFF
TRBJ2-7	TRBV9	CASSVAGGYYEQYF
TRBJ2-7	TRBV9	CASSAGADQTYSYEQYF
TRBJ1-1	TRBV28	CASGPISLVGAFF
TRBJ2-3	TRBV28	CASSPPGGRTDTQYF
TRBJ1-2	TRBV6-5	CASSPGFTNYGYTF
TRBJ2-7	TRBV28	CASSPPPGLGEQYF
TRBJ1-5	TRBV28	CASSFVSGWTNQPQHF
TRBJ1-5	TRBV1	CTSSPSSTGPCGQPQHF
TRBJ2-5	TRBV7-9	CASSPTTSGSETQYF
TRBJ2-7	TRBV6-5	CASSYSLPYEQYF
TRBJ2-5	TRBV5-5	CASSLPDRLRGGTQYF
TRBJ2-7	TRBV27	CASSNQEGIYEQYF
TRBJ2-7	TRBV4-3	CASSQDRSGRYEQYF
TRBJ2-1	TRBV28	CASSLGSEKPYNEQFF
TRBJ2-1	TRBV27	CASSFLGRFNEQFF
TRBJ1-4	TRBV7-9	CASSQGWGTNEKLFF
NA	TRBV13	CASSLNRDRGSYEQYF
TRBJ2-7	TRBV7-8	CASSSPEGGVSGYEQYF
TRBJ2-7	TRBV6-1	CASSPGTSGLYEQYF
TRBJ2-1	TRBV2	CASSEGGPYYNEQFF
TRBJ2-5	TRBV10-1	CASSEYRISQETQYF
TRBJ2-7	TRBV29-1	CSVPGQSYEQYF
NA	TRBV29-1	CSVEDSGDKPFYEQYF
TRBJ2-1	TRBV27	CASSVPGLAGVAWGEQFF
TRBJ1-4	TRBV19	CASSTRALEKLFF
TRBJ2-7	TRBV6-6	CASSYGDEQYF
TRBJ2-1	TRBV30	CAWSLIAGVFEQFF
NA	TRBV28	CASSSPRRQRSSYEQYF
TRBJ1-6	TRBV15	CATSRVGGSSSPLHF